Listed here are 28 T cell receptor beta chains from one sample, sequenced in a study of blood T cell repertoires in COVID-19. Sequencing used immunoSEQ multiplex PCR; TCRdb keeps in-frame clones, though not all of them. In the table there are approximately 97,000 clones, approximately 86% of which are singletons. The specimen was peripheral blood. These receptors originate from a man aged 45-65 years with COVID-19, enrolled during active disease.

DNA of the CDR3: TGTGCCAGTAAAATTAGCGGGGTTTACAATGAGCAGTTCTTC. This encodes CASKISGVYNEQFF. The V gene is TRBV19, the J gene TRBJ2-1; 8 bases match TRBD2. Germline values: CDR1 LNHDA, CDR2 SQIVND (reference sequence). The V gene end was trimmed by 7 bases and the J gene end by 4 bases; junction bases not matched to a gene: 6. The CDR3 totals 14 residues.

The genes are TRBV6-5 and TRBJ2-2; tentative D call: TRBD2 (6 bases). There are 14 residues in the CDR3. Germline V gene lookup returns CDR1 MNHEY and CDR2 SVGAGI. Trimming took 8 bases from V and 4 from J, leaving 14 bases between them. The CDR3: CASRGGRITGELFF. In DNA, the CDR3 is TGTGCCAGCCGCGGAGGGCGCATCACCGGGGAGCTGTTTTTT.

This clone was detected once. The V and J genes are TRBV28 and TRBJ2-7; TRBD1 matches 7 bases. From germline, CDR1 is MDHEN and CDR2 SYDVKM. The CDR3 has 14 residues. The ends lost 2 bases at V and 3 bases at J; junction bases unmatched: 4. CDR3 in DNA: TGTGCCAGCAGTTTAAGGGACAGACACTACGAGCAGTACTTC. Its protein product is CASSLRDRHYEQYF. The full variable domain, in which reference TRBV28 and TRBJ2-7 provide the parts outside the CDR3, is DVKVTQSSRYLVKRTGEKVFLECVQDMDHENMFWYRQDPGLGLRLIYFSYDVKMKEKGDIPEGYSVSREKKERFSLILESASTNQTSMYLCASSLRDRHYEQYFGPGTRLTVT.

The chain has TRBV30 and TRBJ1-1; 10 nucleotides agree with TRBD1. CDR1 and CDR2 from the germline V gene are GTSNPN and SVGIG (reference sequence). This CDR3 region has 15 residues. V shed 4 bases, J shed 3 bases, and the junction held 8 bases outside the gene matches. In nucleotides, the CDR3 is TGTGCCTGGAAAGGGACAGGGGCACGATACACTGAAGCTTTCTTT. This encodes CAWKGTGARYTEAFF.

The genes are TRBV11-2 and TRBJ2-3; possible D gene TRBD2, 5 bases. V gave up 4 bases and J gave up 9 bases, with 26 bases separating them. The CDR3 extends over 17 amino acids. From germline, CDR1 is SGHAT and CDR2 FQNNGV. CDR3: CASSSPRVARSIDTQYF. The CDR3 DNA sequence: TGTGCCAGCAGCTCTCCACGGGTAGCGCGGTCGATCGACACGCAGTATTTT.

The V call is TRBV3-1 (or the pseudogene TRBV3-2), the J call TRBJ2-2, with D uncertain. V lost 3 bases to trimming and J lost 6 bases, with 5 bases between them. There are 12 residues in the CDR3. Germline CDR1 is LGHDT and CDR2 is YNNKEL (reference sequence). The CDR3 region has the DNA TGTGCCAGCAGCCATTCCGCCGGGGAGCTGTTTTTT. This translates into CASSHSAGELFF.

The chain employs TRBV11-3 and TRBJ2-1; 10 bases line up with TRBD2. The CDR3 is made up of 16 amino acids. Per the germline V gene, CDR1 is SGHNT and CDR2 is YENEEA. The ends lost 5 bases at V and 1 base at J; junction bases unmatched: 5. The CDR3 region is CASSPGLAVSYNEQFF. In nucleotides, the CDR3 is TGTGCCAGCAGCCCAGGACTAGCGGTTTCCTACAATGAGCAGTTCTTC.

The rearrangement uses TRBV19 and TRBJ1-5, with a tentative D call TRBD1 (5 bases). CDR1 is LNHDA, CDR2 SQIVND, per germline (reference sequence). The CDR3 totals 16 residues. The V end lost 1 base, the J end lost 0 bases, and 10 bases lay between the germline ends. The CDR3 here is CASSIVPGHSNQPQHF. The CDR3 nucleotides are TGTGCCAGTAGTATAGTCCCAGGACATAGCAATCAGCCCCAGCATTTT. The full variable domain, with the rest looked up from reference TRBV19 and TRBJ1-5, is DGGITQSPKYLFRKEGQNVTLSCEQNLNHDAMYWYRQDPGQGLRLIYYSQIVNDFQKGDIAEGYSVSREKKESFPLTVTSAQKNPTAFYLCASSIVPGHSNQPQHFGDGTRLSIL.

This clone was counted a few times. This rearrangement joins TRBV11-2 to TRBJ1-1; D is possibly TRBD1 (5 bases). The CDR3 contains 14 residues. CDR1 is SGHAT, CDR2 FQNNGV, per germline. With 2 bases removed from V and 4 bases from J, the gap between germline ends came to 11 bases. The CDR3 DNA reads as TGTGCCAGCAGCTTATGGGGCATGGTCACTGAAGCTTTCTTT. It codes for CASSLWGMVTEAFF.

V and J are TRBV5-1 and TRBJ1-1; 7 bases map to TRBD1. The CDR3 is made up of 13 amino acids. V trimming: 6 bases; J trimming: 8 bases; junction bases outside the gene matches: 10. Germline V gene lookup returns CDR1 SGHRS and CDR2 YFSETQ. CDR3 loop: CASKPDRVSEAFF. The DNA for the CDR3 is TGCGCCAGCAAACCTGACAGGGTCTCCGAAGCTTTCTTT.

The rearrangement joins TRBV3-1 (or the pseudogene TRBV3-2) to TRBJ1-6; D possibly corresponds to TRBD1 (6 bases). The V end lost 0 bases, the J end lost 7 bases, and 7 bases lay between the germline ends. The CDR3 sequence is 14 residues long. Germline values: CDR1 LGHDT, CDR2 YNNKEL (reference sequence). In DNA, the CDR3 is TGTGCCAGCAGCCAAGACAGGGGAAATTCACCCCTCCACTTT. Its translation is CASSQDRGNSPLHF.

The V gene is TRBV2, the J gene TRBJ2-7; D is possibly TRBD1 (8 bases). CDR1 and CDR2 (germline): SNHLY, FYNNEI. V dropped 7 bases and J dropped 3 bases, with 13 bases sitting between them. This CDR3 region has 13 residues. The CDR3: CASNTGGVYEQYF. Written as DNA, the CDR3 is TGTGCCAGCAACACAGGGGGGGTCTACGAGCAGTACTTC.

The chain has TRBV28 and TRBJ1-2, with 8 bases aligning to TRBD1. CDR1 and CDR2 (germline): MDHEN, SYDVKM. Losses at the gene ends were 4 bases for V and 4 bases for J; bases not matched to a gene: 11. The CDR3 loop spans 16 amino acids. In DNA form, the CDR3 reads TGTGCCAGCAGTTCAGGTCCCGGGACAGGAGTCTATGGCTACACCTTC. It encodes CASSSGPGTGVYGYTF.

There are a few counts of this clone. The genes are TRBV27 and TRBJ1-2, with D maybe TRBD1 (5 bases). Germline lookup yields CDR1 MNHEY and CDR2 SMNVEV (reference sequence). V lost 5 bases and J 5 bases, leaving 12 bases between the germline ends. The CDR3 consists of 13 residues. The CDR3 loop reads CASSLDGQYGYTF. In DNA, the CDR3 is TGTGCCAGCAGTCTGGACGGACAATATGGCTACACCTTC.

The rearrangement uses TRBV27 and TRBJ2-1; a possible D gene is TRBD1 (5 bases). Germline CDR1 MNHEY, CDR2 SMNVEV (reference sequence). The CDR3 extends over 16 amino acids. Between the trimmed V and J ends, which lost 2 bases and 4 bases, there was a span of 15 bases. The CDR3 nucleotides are TGTGCCAGCAGTTTAGGGGCCCCTCGGTTTTACAATGAGCAGTTCTTC. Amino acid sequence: CASSLGAPRFYNEQFF.

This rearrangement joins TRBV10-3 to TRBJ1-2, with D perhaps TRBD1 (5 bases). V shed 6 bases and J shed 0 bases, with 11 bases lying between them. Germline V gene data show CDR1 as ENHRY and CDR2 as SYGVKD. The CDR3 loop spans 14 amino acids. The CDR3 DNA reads TGTGCCATCAGAAACAGGTTTCCTAACTATGGCTACACCTTC. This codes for CAIRNRFPNYGYTF.

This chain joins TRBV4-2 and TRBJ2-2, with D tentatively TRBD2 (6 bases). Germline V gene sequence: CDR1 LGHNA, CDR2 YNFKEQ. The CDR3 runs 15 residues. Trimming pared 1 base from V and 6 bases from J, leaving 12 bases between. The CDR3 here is CASSQVGGRAGELFF. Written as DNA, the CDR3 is TGTGCCAGCAGCCAAGTCGGGGGAAGGGCCGGGGAGCTGTTTTTT.

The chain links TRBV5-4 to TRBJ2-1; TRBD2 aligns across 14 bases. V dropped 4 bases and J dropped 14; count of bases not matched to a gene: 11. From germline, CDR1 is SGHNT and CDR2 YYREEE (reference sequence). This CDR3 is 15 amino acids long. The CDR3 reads CASSTGLAGGLGEFF. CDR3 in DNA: TGTGCCAGCAGCACTGGACTAGCGGGGGGTTTGGGTGAGTTCTTC. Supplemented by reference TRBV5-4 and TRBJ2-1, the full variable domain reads ETGVTQSPTHLIKTRGQQVTLRCSSQSGHNTVSWYQQALGQGPQFIFQYYREEENGRGNFPPRFSGLQFPNYSSELNVNALELDDSALYLCASSTGLAGGLGEFFGPGTRLTVL.

The CDR3 spells CASSPIGAGGDIQYF. The CDR3 region has the DNA TGTGCCAGCAGCCCAATCGGGGCCGGGGGGGACATTCAGTACTTC. The genes are TRBV16 and TRBJ2-4, with 8 bases identical to TRBD2. Germline CDR1 and CDR2: KGHSY and FQNENV. Germline trimming cut 4 bases from V and 8 bases from J; bases unmatched to any gene: 10. The CDR3 runs 15 residues.

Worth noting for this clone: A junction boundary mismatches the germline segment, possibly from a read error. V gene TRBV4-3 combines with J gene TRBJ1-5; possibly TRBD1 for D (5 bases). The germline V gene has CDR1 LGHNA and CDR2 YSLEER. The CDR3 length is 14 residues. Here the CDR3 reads CASSQGYRYQPQHF. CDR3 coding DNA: TGCGCCAGCAGTCAAGGCTACAGGTATCAGCCCCAGCATTTT.

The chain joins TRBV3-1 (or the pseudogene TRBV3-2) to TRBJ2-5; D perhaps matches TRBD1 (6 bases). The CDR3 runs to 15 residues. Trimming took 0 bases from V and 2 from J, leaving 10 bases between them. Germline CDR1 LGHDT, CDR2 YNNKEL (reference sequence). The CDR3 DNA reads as TGTGCCAGCAGCCAAGAGGGGGCTTGGCAAGAGACCCAGTACTTC. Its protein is CASSQEGAWQETQYF.

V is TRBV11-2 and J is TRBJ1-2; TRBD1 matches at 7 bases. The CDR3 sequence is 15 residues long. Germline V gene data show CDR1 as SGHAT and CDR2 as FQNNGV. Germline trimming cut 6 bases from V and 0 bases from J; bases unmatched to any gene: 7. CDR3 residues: CASRRQGGSNYGYTF. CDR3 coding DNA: TGTGCCAGCAGACGACAGGGAGGATCTAACTATGGCTACACCTTC.

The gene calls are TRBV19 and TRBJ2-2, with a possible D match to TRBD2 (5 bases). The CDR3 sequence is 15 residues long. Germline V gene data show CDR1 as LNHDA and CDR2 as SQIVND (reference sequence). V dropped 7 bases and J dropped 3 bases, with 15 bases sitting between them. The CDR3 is CASTDAGIYTGELFF. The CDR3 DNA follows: TGTGCCAGTACCGATGCCGGGATATACACCGGGGAGCTGTTTTTT.

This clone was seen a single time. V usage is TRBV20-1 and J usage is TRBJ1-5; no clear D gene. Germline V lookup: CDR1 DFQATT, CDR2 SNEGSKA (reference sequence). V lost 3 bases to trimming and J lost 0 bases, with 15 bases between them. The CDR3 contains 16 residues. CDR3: CSASISGGPSNQPQHF. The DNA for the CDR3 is TGCAGTGCTAGTATATCAGGAGGGCCTAGCAATCAGCCCCAGCATTTT.

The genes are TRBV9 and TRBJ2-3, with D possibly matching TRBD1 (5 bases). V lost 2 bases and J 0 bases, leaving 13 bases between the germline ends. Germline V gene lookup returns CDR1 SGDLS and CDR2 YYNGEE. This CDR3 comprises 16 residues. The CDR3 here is CASSVGRGSSTDTQYF. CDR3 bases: TGTGCCAGCAGCGTGGGGCGTGGATCTAGCACAGATACGCAGTATTTT.

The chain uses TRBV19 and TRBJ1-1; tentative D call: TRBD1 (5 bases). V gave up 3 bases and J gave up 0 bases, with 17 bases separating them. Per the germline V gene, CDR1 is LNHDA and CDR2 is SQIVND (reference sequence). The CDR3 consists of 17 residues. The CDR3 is CASSIRPRAAVNTEAFF. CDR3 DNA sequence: TGTGCCAGTAGTATCCGTCCCAGGGCAGCCGTGAACACTGAAGCTTTCTTT.

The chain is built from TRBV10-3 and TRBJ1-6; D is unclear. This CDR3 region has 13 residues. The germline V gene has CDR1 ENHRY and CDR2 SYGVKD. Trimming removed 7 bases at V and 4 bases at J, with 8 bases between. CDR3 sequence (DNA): TGTGCCATCATGGAGAAATATAATTCACCCCTCCACTTT. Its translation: CAIMEKYNSPLHF.

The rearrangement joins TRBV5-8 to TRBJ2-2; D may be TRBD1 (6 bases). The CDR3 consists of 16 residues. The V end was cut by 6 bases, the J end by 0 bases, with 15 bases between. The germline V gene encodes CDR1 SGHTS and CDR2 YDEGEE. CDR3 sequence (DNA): TGTGCCAGCACCACCGCCTGGGGGCCGAACACCGGGGAGCTGTTTTTT. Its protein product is CASTTAWGPNTGELFF.